The entry that follows covers one T cell receptor beta chain sequence. Its cognate antigen is unknown. Sample-barcoded 5' priming and a J-beta primer mix drove a second PCR of roughly 6 to 12 cycles. One entry per CDR3 protein results from TCRdb running MiXCR on the 5' RACE reads. The table has roughly 1.4 million distinct CDR3 sequences, roughly 64% seen once. This sample was taken from a study of blood T cells in healthy people across ages. General study findings and limits: Across the age range, TCR beta diversity per million T cells fell in a roughly linear way. It was held that diversity estimates obtained from one million T cells represented underestimates. Long-lived donors had more naive CD4+ cells and higher diversity than aged donors.

Healthy Russian Caucasian donors spanned ages about 6 to 100 years. The TCR originated in a man aged 18-30 years in good health. The sequencing input was blood.

Here the CDR3 DNA reads TGTGCCAGCAGCTTAGGGGCCCGAACGCAGAACGAGCAGTACTTC. Its protein is CASSLGARTQNEQYF. The J gene is TRBJ2-7, the V gene TRBV7-6; no clear D gene. The CDR3 is 15 residues long. Germline values: CDR1 SGHVS, CDR2 FNYEAQ. V was clipped by 1 base and J by 5 bases, with 15 bases between them.